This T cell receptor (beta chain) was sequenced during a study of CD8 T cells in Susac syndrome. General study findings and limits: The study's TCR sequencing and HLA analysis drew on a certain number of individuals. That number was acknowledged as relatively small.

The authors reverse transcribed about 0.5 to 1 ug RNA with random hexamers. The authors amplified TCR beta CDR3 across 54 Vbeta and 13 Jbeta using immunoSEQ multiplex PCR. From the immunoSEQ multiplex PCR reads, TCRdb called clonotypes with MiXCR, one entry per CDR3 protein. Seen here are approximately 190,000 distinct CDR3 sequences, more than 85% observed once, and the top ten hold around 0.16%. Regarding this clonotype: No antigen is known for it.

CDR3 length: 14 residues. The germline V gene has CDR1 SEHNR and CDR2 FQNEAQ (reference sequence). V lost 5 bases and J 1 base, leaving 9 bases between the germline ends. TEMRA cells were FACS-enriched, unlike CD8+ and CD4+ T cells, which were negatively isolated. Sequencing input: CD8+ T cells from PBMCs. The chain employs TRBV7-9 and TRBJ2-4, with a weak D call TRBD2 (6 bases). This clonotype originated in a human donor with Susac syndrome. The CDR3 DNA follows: TGTGCCAGCAGCCCGAGCGGGGCCAAAAACATTCAGTACTTC. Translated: CASSPSGAKNIQYF. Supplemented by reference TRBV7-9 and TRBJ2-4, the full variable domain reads DTGVSQNPRHKITKRGQNVTFRCDPISEHNRLYWYRQTLGQGPEFLTYFQNEAQLEKSRLLSDRFSAERPKGSFSTLEIQRTEQGDSAMYLCASSPSGAKNIQYFGAGTRLSVL.